These 17 T cell receptor beta chains were sequenced from one sample in a study of cytomegalovirus exposure and HLA in healthy donors. The PCR had 60 Vbeta and 13 Jbeta primers. Method: immunoSEQ multiplex PCR; TCRdb's copy keeps in-frame clones and lacks some. The sample records about 140,000 clones, about 82% being singletons. The sample comprised PBMCs. These receptors were obtained from a male donor in good health and CMV-seronegative.

The V and J genes are TRBV7-6 and TRBJ1-5; a weak D match, TRBD1 (5 bases). The CDR3 is 17 amino acids. V shed 7 bases and J shed 0 bases, with 19 bases lying between them. Germline V lookup: CDR1 SGHVS, CDR2 FNYEAQ. CDR3 in DNA: TGTGCCAGCAAATTGGGGCAACCCCACGATAGCAATCAGCCCCAGCATTTT. Encoded protein: CASKLGQPHDSNQPQHF.

The chain has TRBV5-4 and TRBJ1-1; D is ambiguous. The V gene's germline CDR1 is SGHNT and CDR2 YYREEE (reference sequence). Trimming stripped 4 bases from V and 5 bases from J, with 12 bases between. This CDR3 has 13 residues. CDR3 residues: CASSPTRETEAFF. The CDR3 nucleotides are TGTGCCAGCAGCCCGACAAGGGAGACTGAAGCTTTCTTT.

The chain has TRBV19 and TRBJ2-7; weak D call: TRBD1 (6 bases). CDR1 LNHDA and CDR2 SQIVND come from the germline V gene (reference sequence). There are 13 residues in the CDR3. V lost 5 bases to trimming and J lost 2 bases, with 10 bases between them. CDR3 bases: TGTGCCAGTAGTCTGGGGGCCCCCTACGAGCAGTACTTC. It specifies CASSLGAPYEQYF.

The rearrangement joins TRBV4-3 to TRBJ2-7; tentatively, D is TRBD1 (7 bases). The ends were cut back, 4 bases at V and 0 bases at J, with 10 bases in the middle. The length of the CDR3 is 14 residues. The germline gives CDR1 LGHNA, CDR2 YSLEER. The DNA of the CDR3 is TGCGCCAGCAGCCGCGGGACAGTCTCCTACGAGCAGTACTTC. Its translation is CASSRGTVSYEQYF.

The V and J genes are TRBV6-1 and TRBJ2-5, with TRBD2 matching over 8 bases. The J call could be wrong; TRBJ2-7 is a better fit for the DNA end. From germline, CDR1 is MNHNS and CDR2 SASEGT. CDR3 length: 14 residues. In DNA form, the CDR3 reads TGTGCCAGCGCTGTTTTGCGGGAGGCTGTCGAGCAGTACTTC. Residues: CASAVLREAVEQYF.

The genes are TRBV28 and TRBJ1-2; the match to TRBD1 covers 7 bases. The CDR3 loop spans 16 amino acids. Germline CDR1 MDHEN, CDR2 SYDVKM. V dropped 6 bases and J dropped 0; count of bases not matched to a gene: 10. CDR3 nucleotides: TGTGCCAGCAGCTTTCGTATGACAGGGACTAACTATGGCTACACCTTC. Translated: CASSFRMTGTNYGYTF.

This clone turned up a few times. CDR3 residues: CASSVGLNRDYRTDTQYF. The CDR3 coding sequence is TGTGCCAGCAGCGTGGGTCTTAATCGGGACTACCGCACAGATACGCAGTATTTT. The chain is built from TRBV9 and TRBJ2-3, with TRBD2 matching over 7 bases. The ends lost 2 bases at V and 1 base at J; junction bases unmatched: 13. This CDR3 region has 18 residues. Germline V gene sequence: CDR1 SGDLS, CDR2 YYNGEE.

The chain uses TRBV11-2 and TRBJ1-1; possibly TRBD1 for D (5 bases). This CDR3 has 16 residues. Germline V gives CDR1 SGHAT, CDR2 FQNNGV. The V end lost 3 bases, the J end lost 4 bases, and 18 bases lay between the germline ends. CDR3 DNA sequence: TGTGCCAGCAGCTTCCCAACCAGGGATAAGGGCACTGAAGCTTTCTTT. It specifies CASSFPTRDKGTEAFF. Full variable domain (rest looked up from reference TRBV11-2 and TRBJ1-1): EAGVAQSPRYKIIEKRQSVAFWCNPISGHATLYWYQQILGQGPKLLIQFQNNGVVDDSQLPKDRFSAERLKGVDSTLKIQPAKLEDSAVYLCASSFPTRDKGTEAFFGQGTRLTVV.

V usage is TRBV30 and J usage is TRBJ1-1, with 8 positions matching TRBD1. The length of the CDR3 is 13 residues. Germline V gene sequence: CDR1 GTSNPN, CDR2 SVGIG (reference sequence). Losses at the gene ends were 4 bases for V and 6 bases for J; bases not matched to a gene: 7. The CDR3 spells CAWTGQGIAEAFF. DNA for the CDR3: TGTGCCTGGACAGGACAGGGAATCGCTGAAGCTTTCTTT.

The genes are TRBV9 and TRBJ2-6; D is possibly TRBD1 (7 bases). CDR1 and CDR2 (germline): SGDLS, YYNGEE. The CDR3 extends over 20 amino acids. Trimming removed 0 bases from V and 0 bases from J, with 19 bases in between. The CDR3 sequence is CASSVEGTALGGSGANVLTF. The CDR3 DNA follows: TGTGCCAGCAGCGTAGAGGGGACAGCCTTGGGGGGCTCTGGGGCCAACGTCCTGACTTTC.

As DNA, the CDR3 is TGTGCCAGTAGTAGACAGACAGACTCCTACGAGCAGTACTTC. Its translation is CASSRQTDSYEQYF. The chain carries TRBV19 and TRBJ2-7, with a tentative D call TRBD1 (5 bases). Germline V lookup: CDR1 LNHDA, CDR2 SQIVND (reference sequence). Trimming stripped 4 bases from V and 0 bases from J, with 10 bases between. The CDR3 totals 14 residues.

The rearrangement joins TRBV4-2 to TRBJ2-3; unclear D gene. V was shortened by 0 bases and J by 3 bases, with 10 bases between the two germline ends. The germline gives CDR1 LGHNA, CDR2 YNFKEQ. This CDR3 region has 15 residues. The CDR3 nucleotides read TGTGCCAGCAGCCAAGAGGAGCTTCTAACAGATACGCAGTATTTT. Its protein product is CASSQEELLTDTQYF.

The rearrangement uses TRBV15 and TRBJ1-2; D gene uncertain. The CDR3 runs 15 residues. Germline CDR1 and CDR2: LNHNV and YYDKDF (reference sequence). Trimming cost V 0 bases and J 5 bases, with 13 bases left between them. Here the CDR3 reads CATSRDLPSMYGYTF. The CDR3, as DNA: TGTGCCACCAGCAGAGATCTTCCCAGTATGTATGGCTACACCTTC.

This chain uses TRBV19 with TRBJ1-5, with D possibly matching TRBD1 (6 bases). Per the germline V gene, CDR1 is LNHDA and CDR2 is SQIVND (reference sequence). The CDR3 contains 14 residues. Trimming left V 5 bases short and J 7 bases short, with 15 bases between. The CDR3 nucleotides read TGTGCCAGTAGTTTGATGACAGGCGGACAGCCCCAGCATTTT. This codes for CASSLMTGGQPQHF.

This sequence joins TRBV29-1 and TRBJ2-7; 7 nucleotides align to TRBD1. With 5 bases clipped from V and 5 bases from J, the junction kept 6 bases outside the gene matches. Per the germline V gene, CDR1 is SQVTM and CDR2 is ANQGSEA. The CDR3 is made up of 12 amino acids. The CDR3 reads CSVTLTGNEQYF. CDR3 DNA: TGCAGCGTTACCCTGACAGGGAACGAGCAGTACTTC.

The chain links TRBV5-4 to TRBJ2-2; 9 bases map to TRBD1. J lost 0 bases, V lost 5 bases, and 14 bases had no gene match. Germline V CDR1 and CDR2: SGHNT, YYREEE (reference sequence). CDR3 size: 19 residues. CDR3 sequence (DNA): TGTGCCAGCAGAGAAACAGGGGGCCTAAGTTTGTCGAACACCGGGGAGCTGTTTTTT. Amino acids: CASRETGGLSLSNTGELFF. Using reference TRBV5-4 and TRBJ2-2 for the parts outside the CDR3, the full variable domain is ETGVTQSPTHLIKTRGQQVTLRCSSQSGHNTVSWYQQALGQGPQFIFQYYREEENGRGNFPPRFSGLQFPNYSSELNVNALELDDSALYLCASRETGGLSLSNTGELFFGEGSRLTVL.

CDR3 DNA sequence: TGTGCCAGCAGCGGGACTAGCGGGGGGACTCTGACCCAGAGCTCCTACAATGAGCAGTTCTTC. This codes for CASSGTSGGTLTQSSYNEQFF. This chain joins TRBV9 and TRBJ2-1; the match to TRBD2 covers 14 bases. The CDR3 extends over 21 amino acids. The germline gives CDR1 SGDLS, CDR2 YYNGEE. The trim removed 3 bases at V and 0 bases at J, leaving 14 bases unmatched.